Sequencing of this T cell receptor (beta chain) was carried out in a study of blood T cell repertoires in COVID-19. Turning to the study itself: Spain, Italy and the United States supplied samples that represented acute and convalescent COVID-19.

In the original analysis: Reference gene primer amplification yielded estimated nucleated cell counts. Clones were sequenced by immunoSEQ multiplex PCR, and TCRdb holds only the in-frame ones, with some missing. V, J and clone size reflect that table, while D and trimming were determined from the DNA. The sample yields roughly 400,000 clones, roughly 84% seen once. CDR3 length: 18 amino acids. The V gene's germline CDR1 is MDHEN and CDR2 SYDVKM. Trimming cost V 0 bases and J 1 base, with 13 bases left between them. Across about two dozen US areas, participants ranged in age from 18 to 89 years. Researchers sorted participants into cohorts using their self-reported clinical history.

What was sequenced was PBMCs or T cells enriched from blood (not recorded which). The clonotype comes from a woman younger than 30 who had been exposed to COVID-19. The J gene is TRBJ1-6, the V gene TRBV28; tentative D call: TRBD1 (6 bases). The CDR3: CASSLWGSDSSYNSPLHF. The CDR3 DNA sequence: TGTGCCAGCAGTTTATGGGGTTCGGACAGTTCCTATAATTCACCCCTCCACTTT.